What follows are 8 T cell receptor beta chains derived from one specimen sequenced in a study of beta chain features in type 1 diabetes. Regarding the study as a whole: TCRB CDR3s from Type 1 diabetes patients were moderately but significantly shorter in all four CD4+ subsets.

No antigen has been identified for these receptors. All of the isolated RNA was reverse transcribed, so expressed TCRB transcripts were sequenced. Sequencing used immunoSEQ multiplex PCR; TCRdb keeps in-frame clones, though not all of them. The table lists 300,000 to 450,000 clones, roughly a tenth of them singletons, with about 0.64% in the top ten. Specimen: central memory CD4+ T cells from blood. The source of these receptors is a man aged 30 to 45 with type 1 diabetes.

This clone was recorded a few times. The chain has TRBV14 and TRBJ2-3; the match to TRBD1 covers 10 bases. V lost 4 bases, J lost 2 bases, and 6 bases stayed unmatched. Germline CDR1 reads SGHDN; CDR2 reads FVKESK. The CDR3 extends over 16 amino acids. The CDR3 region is CASSPGTGADTDTQYF. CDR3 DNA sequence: TGTGCCAGCAGCCCTGGGACAGGGGCGGACACAGATACGCAGTATTTT.

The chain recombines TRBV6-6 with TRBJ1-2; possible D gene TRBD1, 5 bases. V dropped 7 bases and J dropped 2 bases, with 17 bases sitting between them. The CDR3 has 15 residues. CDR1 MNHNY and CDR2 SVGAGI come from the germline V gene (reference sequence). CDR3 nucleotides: TGTGCCAGCACCGCTCTTAGGGGAGGAAACTATGGCTACACCTTC. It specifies CASTALRGGNYGYTF.

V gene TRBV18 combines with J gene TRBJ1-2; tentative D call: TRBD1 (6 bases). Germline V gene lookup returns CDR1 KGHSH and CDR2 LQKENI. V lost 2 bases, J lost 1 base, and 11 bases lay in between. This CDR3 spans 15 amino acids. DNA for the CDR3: TGTGCCAGCTCACCAAACTTACAGGGTAACTATGGCTACACCTTC. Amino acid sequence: CASSPNLQGNYGYTF. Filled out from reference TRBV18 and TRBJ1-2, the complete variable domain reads NAGVMQNPRHLVRRRGQEARLRCSPMKGHSHVYWYRQLPEEGLKFMVYLQKENIIDESGMPKERFSAEFPKEGPSILRIQQVVRGDSAAYFCASSPNLQGNYGYTFGSGTRLTVV.

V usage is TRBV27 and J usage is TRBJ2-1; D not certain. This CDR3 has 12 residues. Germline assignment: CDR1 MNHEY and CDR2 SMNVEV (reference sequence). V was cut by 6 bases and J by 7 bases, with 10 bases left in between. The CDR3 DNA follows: TGTGCCAGCAGAACGATCCAGAATGAGCAGTTCTTC. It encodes CASRTIQNEQFF.

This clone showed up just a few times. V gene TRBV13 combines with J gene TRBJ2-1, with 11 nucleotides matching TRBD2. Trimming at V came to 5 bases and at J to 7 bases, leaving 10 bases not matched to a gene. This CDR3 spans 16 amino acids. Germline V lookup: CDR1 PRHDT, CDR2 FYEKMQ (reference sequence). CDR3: CASSPSGRLRGNEQFF. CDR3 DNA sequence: TGTGCCAGCAGCCCTAGCGGGAGGTTACGAGGGAATGAGCAGTTCTTC.

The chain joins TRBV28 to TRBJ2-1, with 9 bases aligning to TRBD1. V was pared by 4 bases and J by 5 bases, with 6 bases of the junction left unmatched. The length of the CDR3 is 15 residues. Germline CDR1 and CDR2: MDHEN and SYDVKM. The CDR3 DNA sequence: TGTGCCAGCAGTTCCTCGGGACAGGGAAACAATGAGCAGTTCTTC. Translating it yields CASSSSGQGNNEQFF.

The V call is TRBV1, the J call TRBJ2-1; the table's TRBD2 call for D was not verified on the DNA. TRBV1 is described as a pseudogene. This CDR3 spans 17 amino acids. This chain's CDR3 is CTSSHGFRGSELNEQFF. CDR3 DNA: TGCACCAGCAGCCATGGATTCCGGGGGAGTGAGCTCAATGAGCAGTTCTTC.

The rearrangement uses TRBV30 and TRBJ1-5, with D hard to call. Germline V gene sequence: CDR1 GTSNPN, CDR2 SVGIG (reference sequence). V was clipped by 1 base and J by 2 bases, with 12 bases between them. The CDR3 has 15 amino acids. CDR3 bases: TGTGCCTGGAGTGATGGTTCCCTGGGCAATCAGCCCCAGCATTTT. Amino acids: CAWSDGSLGNQPQHF.